These 10 T cell receptor beta chains were sequenced from one sample in a study of T cells after yellow fever vaccination. TCRdb itself ran the 5' RACE reads through MiXCR, one entry per CDR3 protein. There are 100,000 or so distinct CDR3 sequences in the sample; approximately 8.4% occur only once, and around a sixth lies in the top ten. The material was CD8+ T cells not binding an NS4B(214-222) dextramer, sorted from PBMCs, obtained less than 16 days after the first yellow fever vaccination. The receptors stem from a man between 18 and 29 years old who received the YFV17D yellow fever vaccine.

The J gene is TRBJ2-1, the V gene TRBV4-1, with 8 bases fitting TRBD1. J was trimmed by 8 bases and V by 1 base; bases with no gene match: 7. Germline lookup yields CDR1 MGHRA and CDR2 YSYEKL. CDR3 size: 15 residues. The CDR3 reads CASSQVRGRGHEQFF. CDR3 coding DNA: TGCGCCAGCAGCCAAGTTAGAGGCAGGGGGCATGAGCAGTTCTTC.

This chain links TRBV12-3 or TRBV12-4 with TRBJ1-2, with no clear D. Trimming left V 6 bases short and J 4 bases short, with 6 bases between. The CDR3 covers 11 residues. The CDR3 here is CASRPAYGYTF. CDR3 nucleotides: TGTGCCAGCAGACCCGCCTATGGCTACACCTTC.

This clonotype was seen more than once but under ten times. This chain uses TRBV29-1 with TRBJ1-2; TRBD1 matches at 8 bases. The CDR3 runs to 13 residues. The V segment lost 0 bases and the J segment 6 bases; nucleotides outside the gene matches: 3. Germline V gives CDR1 SQVTM, CDR2 ANQGSEA. The CDR3 here is CSVEDTQGDGYTF. The CDR3 DNA sequence: TGCAGCGTTGAAGATACACAGGGGGATGGCTACACCTTC.

CDR3 protein: CASSLGDRLESPLHF. The DNA of the CDR3 is TGTGCCAGCAGCTTAGGGGACAGGCTTGAATCACCCCTCCACTTT. This rearrangement joins TRBV7-2 to TRBJ1-6, with 8 bases fitting TRBD1. The CDR3 contains 15 residues. CDR1 and CDR2 from the germline V gene are SGHTA and FQGNSA. The V and J ends lost 1 base and 10 bases, in that order; junction bases with no gene match: 6.

This clonotype was counted ten times or more. The V and J genes are TRBV5-1 and TRBJ2-2; D remains unclear. V gave up 0 bases and J gave up 3 bases, with 6 bases separating them. Germline V CDR1 and CDR2: SGHRS, YFSETQ. There are 14 residues in the CDR3. CDR3 nucleotides: TGCGCCAGCAGCTTGGGGATCGACACCGGGGAGCTGTTTTTT. Translated: CASSLGIDTGELFF.

This clonotype was counted only a few times. The gene calls are TRBV6-5 and TRBJ1-5, with a tentative D call TRBD1 (6 bases). V lost 0 bases to trimming and J lost 2 bases, with 8 bases between them. CDR3 length: 15 residues. The germline gives CDR1 MNHEY, CDR2 SVGAGI. The CDR3 nucleotides read TGTGCCAGCAGTTACTCGAACAGGGGCAATCAGCCCCAGCATTTT. Translation: CASSYSNRGNQPQHF.

A few counts support this clonotype. J is TRBJ1-6 and V is TRBV4-2; TRBD1 matches at 7 bases. The CDR3 is 16 residues long. Germline V gene sequence: CDR1 LGHNA, CDR2 YNFKEQ. Germline trimming cut 4 bases from V and 6 bases from J; bases unmatched to any gene: 9. The DNA of the CDR3 is TGTGCCAGCAGCCCATTAGAAGGGGGCCTTAATTCACCCCTCCACTTT. Translated: CASSPLEGGLNSPLHF.

The V gene is TRBV6-5, the J gene TRBJ2-2, with 8 bases fitting TRBD2. Germline V gene lookup returns CDR1 MNHEY and CDR2 SVGAGI. CDR3 length: 17 amino acids. V trimming: 0 bases; J trimming: 3 bases; junction bases outside the gene matches: 6. The CDR3: CASSYSNPGGYTGELFF. The CDR3, as DNA: TGTGCCAGCAGTTACTCGAACCCGGGGGGGTACACCGGGGAGCTGTTTTTT.

This clonotype was seen a handful of times. Here the CDR3 reads CASSFVAGEKEETQYF. The DNA for the CDR3 is TGTGCCAGCAGTTTTGTTGCCGGGGAGAAAGAGGAGACCCAGTACTTC. V usage is TRBV28 and J usage is TRBJ2-5, with D possibly being TRBD2 (5 bases). Germline CDR1 reads MDHEN; CDR2 reads SYDVKM. The CDR3 loop spans 16 amino acids. Trimming removed 3 bases from V and 5 bases from J, with 19 bases in between.

The CDR3 DNA reads TGTGCCATGAGGGGGCCCGATACTTACAATGAGCAGTTCTTC. Translation gives CAMRGPDTYNEQFF. This rearrangement joins TRBV10-3 to TRBJ2-1; TRBD1 agrees at 7 bases. The germline gives CDR1 ENHRY, CDR2 SYGVKD. Losses at the gene ends were 9 bases for V and 4 bases for J; bases not matched to a gene: 9. The CDR3 is made up of 14 amino acids.